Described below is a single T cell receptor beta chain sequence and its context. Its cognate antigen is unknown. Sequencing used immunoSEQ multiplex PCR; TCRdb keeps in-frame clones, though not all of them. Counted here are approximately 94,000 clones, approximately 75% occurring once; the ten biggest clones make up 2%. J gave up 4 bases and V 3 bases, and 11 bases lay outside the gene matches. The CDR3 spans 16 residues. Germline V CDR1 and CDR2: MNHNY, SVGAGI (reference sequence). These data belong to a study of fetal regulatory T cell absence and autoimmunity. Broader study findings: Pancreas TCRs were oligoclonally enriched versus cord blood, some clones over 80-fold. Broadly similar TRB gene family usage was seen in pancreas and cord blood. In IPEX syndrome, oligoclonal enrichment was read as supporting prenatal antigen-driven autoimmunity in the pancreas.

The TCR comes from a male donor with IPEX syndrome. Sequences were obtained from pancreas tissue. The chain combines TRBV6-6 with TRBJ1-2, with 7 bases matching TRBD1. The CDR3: CASSYAPRGVAYGYTF. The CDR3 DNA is TGTGCCAGCAGTTATGCCCCCAGGGGGGTTGCCTATGGCTACACCTTC.